This TCR beta chain is from a study of T cells in Graves' hyperthyroidism and ophthalmopathy. Overall study results and limits: Within blood appeared most thyroid clonotypes that had expanded above 0.001.

This clonotype was picked up a small number of times. Its specificity is not known. After removal of 3 bases from V and 2 bases from J, the junction contained 8 bases not matched to a gene. CDR3 size: 15 residues. Germline V gives CDR1 DFQATT, CDR2 SNEGSKA (reference sequence). It was RNA transcripts that yielded the amplified TCR beta CDR3 regions. First-round RT-PCR with HTBI primers amplified the TCR CDR3 region. TCRdb used MiXCR to reprocess the multiplex PCR reads, holding one entry per CDR3 protein. There are about 530,000 distinct CDR3 sequences in the sample; roughly a sixth occur only once, and roughly a sixth lies in the top ten.

The sequencing sample was made of blood. The chain links TRBV20-1 to TRBJ2-3; 7 nucleotides match TRBD1. The TCR originated in a young woman with Graves' ophthalmopathy. The CDR3 reads CSASLGTAYTDTQYF. The DNA for the CDR3 is TGCAGTGCTAGTCTCGGGACAGCCTACACAGATACGCAGTATTTT.